This is a list of T cell receptor beta chains from one sample in a study of Graves' ophthalmopathy and Graves' hyperthyroidism. TCRdb re-called the multiplex PCR reads through MiXCR, storing one row per CDR3 protein. The sample shows over a million distinct CDR3 sequences, less than 45% of them seen only once. Sequenced: peripheral blood or thyroid tissue (not recorded which). The receptors shown here come from an adult man with Graves' hyperthyroidism. Each CDR3 is given with its conserved first and last residue. D genes are given only for firm matches. Size tells how often a clone was seen (once, few, many) or the class of an expanded clone, and some rows leave it out.

>TRBJ2-5|TRBV20-1|many|TRBD2
CSAFPIAGAILETQYF
>TRBJ1-2|TRBV6-5|few|NA
CASRKGPYGYTF
>TRBJ2-2|TRBV7-2|few|NA
CASSLVLRGGGELFF
>TRBJ1-2|TRBV29-1|NA|NA
CSLLLGSNYGYTF
>TRBJ2-7|TRBV5-1|many|TRBD1
CASGQGARKDEQYF
>TRBJ2-2|TRBV20-1|NA|TRBD2
CSARRRLAENTGGLFF
>TRBJ2-7|TRBV7-9|NA|NA
CASSLGESPEQYF
>TRBJ2-7|TRBV7-2|many|TRBD2
CASSLGTSGPPSYEQYF
>TRBJ2-7|TRBV2|NA|TRBD1
CASSRDRRYEQYF
>TRBJ2-5|TRBV6-5|NA|NA
CASSADLQEPQYF
>TRBJ1-2|TRBV9|NA|NA
CASSVGLAGDYGYTF
>TRBJ2-2|TRBV6-5|few|TRBD1
CASSYSRGQRNTGELFF
>TRBJ2-6|TRBV6-5|NA|NA
CATLDRGTGANVLTF
>TRBJ2-6|TRBV2|few|TRBD1
CASETGAGANVLTF
>TRBJ2-5|TRBV7-6|few|NA
CASSLAPGRAETQYF
>TRBJ1-2|TRBV12-3/TRBV12-4|many|NA
CASSLFPRGDGYTF
>TRBJ1-4|TRBV29-1|NA|TRBD1
CSVEDQDRGRGLFF
>TRBJ2-2|TRBV20-1|NA|TRBD2
CSARDGQLAVNTGELFF
>TRBJ1-5|TRBV2|NA|NA
CASSHRTGIEPQHF
>TRBJ1-1|TRBV27|few|NA
CASSYGDLTEAFF
>TRBJ2-5|TRBV7-9|NA|NA
CASSEGSRNQPQYF
>TRBJ2-7|TRBV25-1|NA|TRBD1
CASSGQGPHEQYF
>TRBJ2-5|TRBV11-2|many|TRBD2
CASSSGLAGRNQETQYF
>TRBJ1-1|TRBV12-3/TRBV12-4|few|NA
CASSLALGYTEAFF
>TRBJ2-7|TRBV12-3/TRBV12-4|NA|TRBD2
CASSPLAGASYEQYF
>TRBJ2-7|TRBV10-2|NA|TRBD1
CASSEPDRQGRTYEQYF
>TRBJ1-2|TRBV7-9|few|NA
CASSLEGRADYGYTF
>TRBJ1-2|TRBV11-2|many|TRBD1
CASSLEDRVLGYGYTF